The rows below give T cell receptor beta chains drawn from one sample of a study of blood T cells in healthy people across ages. In TCRdb, the 5' RACE reads were re-called with MiXCR into one record per CDR3 protein. The repertoire holds about 830,000 distinct CDR3 sequences, roughly 60% seen once, with over 20% in the top ten. Sequenced input: blood. The receptors originated from a man aged 30 to 45 in good health. Each CDR3 is given with its conserved first and last residue. A D gene is named only where the DNA matches it firmly. Size is omitted from some rows. Given values are once, few, many or a class for expanded clones.

>.|TRBJ1-2|TRBV2|TRBD1
CASSDQGAGYGYTF
TGTGCCAGCAGTGACCAGGGGGCAGGCTATGGCTACACCTTC
>.|TRBJ2-1|TRBV20-1|.
CSARPATISSYNEQFF
TGCAGTGCTAGGCCGGCCACTATAAGCTCCTACAATGAGCAGTTCTTC
>.|TRBJ2-1|TRBV20-1|TRBD2
CSAEPPLAEYNEQFF
TGCAGTGCTGAACCCCCACTAGCGGAGTACAATGAGCAGTTCTTC
>.|TRBJ2-7|TRBV12-3/TRBV12-4|.
CASSWGVYEQYF
TGTGCCAGCAGTTGGGGGGTCTACGAGCAGTACTTC
>.|TRBJ1-4|TRBV5-1|.
CASSAWQGSDEKLFF
TGCGCCAGCAGTGCGTGGCAGGGATCGGATGAAAAACTGTTTTTT
>.|TRBJ2-1|TRBV6-1|.
CASSDGPDSYNEQFF
TGTGCCAGCAGTGATGGCCCCGATTCCTACAATGAGCAGTTCTTC
>once|TRBJ2-1|TRBV20-1|TRBD2
CSASTPASGGMYEQFF
TGCAGTGCTAGTACCCCGGCTAGCGGGGGGATGTATGAGCAGTTCTTC
>.|TRBJ2-5|TRBV2|.
CASRWGVQETQYF
TGTGCCAGCAGGTGGGGAGTACAAGAGACCCAGTACTTC
>.|TRBJ2-5|TRBV7-9|.
CASSHTLGAGETQYF
TGTGCCAGCAGCCACACCCTGGGGGCAGGGGAGACCCAGTACTTC
>.|TRBJ2-2|TRBV20-1|.
CSASGGVTGELFF
TGCAGTGCTAGTGGCGGGGTTACCGGGGAGCTGTTTTTT
>.|TRBJ1-3|TRBV5-5|.
CASSLGGPNSGNTIYF
TGTGCCAGCTCCTTGGGGGGACCGAACTCTGGAAACACCATATATTTT
>.|TRBJ1-2|TRBV27|TRBD1
CASSHMTGGANYGYTF
TGTGCCAGCAGTCACATGACAGGGGGGGCTAACTATGGCTACACCTTC
>.|TRBJ2-3|TRBV2|.
CASSESGGITQYF
TGTGCCAGCAGTGAATCAGGTGGAATTACGCAGTATTTT
>.|TRBJ1-5|TRBV6-2/TRBV6-3|.
CASSSGDIGNQPQHF
TGTGCCAGCAGTTCAGGGGACATCGGCAATCAGCCCCAGCATTTT
>.|TRBJ2-5|TRBV24-1|.
CATSDLYSETAGYQYF
TGTGCCACCAGTGATTTGTATTCCGAGACAGCGGGCTACCAGTACTTC
>few|TRBJ2-7|TRBV12-3/TRBV12-4|.
CASSPHPSVEQYF
TGTGCCAGCAGCCCCCACCCAAGCGTCGAGCAGTACTTC
>.|TRBJ1-1|TRBV6-5|.
CASSLRHRGTEAFF
TGTGCCAGCTCCTTACGGCATAGGGGCACTGAAGCTTTCTTT
>.|TRBJ2-7|TRBV20-1|.
CSASFQSYEQYF
TGCAGTGCAAGTTTTCAATCCTACGAGCAGTACTTC
>.|TRBJ2-1|TRBV28|TRBD2
CASTQPGLAGGEQFF
TGTGCCAGCACTCAACCGGGACTAGCGGGGGGTGAGCAGTTCTTC
>few|TRBJ1-1|TRBV29-1|.
CSVVWASGTEAFF
TGCAGCGTTGTGTGGGCTTCAGGCACTGAAGCTTTCTTT
>.|TRBJ2-6|TRBV9|.
CASSVPMCGGTGANVLTF
TGTGCCAGCAGCGTACCGATGTGTGGAGGGACTGGGGCCAACGTCCTGACTTTC
>.|TRBJ2-4|TRBV20-1|.
CSAPVLGEAKNIQYF
TGCAGTGCCCCCGTCCTAGGGGAAGCCAAAAACATTCAGTACTTC
>.|TRBJ2-7|TRBV7-2|TRBD2
CTSSLVEGGPYEQYF
TGTACCAGTAGCTTAGTGGAGGGAGGGCCCTACGAGCAGTACTTC
>.|TRBJ1-2|TRBV5-1|.
CASSQDSWPYGYTF
TGCGCCAGCAGCCAGGACAGCTGGCCCTATGGCTACACCTTC
>.|TRBJ2-2|TRBV15|.
CATSRGTSFNTGELFF
TGTGCCACCAGCAGGGGGACTTCCTTTAACACCGGGGAGCTGTTTTTT
>.|TRBJ2-5|TRBV7-6|TRBD2
CASSLAPSGGPYETQYF
TGTGCCAGCAGCTTAGCGCCTAGCGGGGGCCCCTACGAGACCCAGTACTTC
>.|TRBJ1-6|TRBV20-1|.
CSARDASSYNSPLHF
TGCAGTGCCCGGGACGCAAGCTCCTATAATTCACCCCTCCACTTT
>.|TRBJ2-5|TRBV21-1|.
CASEQGTSGQETQYF
TGTGCCAGCGAACAGGGGACTAGCGGACAAGAGACCCAGTACTTC
>.|TRBJ1-6|TRBV9|TRBD1
CASSPRTGGVSPLHF
TGTGCCAGCAGCCCCCGGACAGGGGGAGTTTCACCCCTCCACTTT
>.|TRBJ2-1|TRBV28|.
CASSLGGNSYNEQFF
TGTGCCAGCAGTTTGGGCGGGAACTCCTACAATGAGCAGTTCTTC
>many|TRBJ1-1|TRBV6-6|.
CASSYSPDLNTEAFF
TGTGCCAGCAGTTACTCGCCCGACTTGAACACTGAAGCTTTCTTT
>.|TRBJ1-2|TRBV6-6|.
CASSYPKTDKSTYGYTF
TGTGCCAGCAGTTACCCAAAAACCGACAAGTCGACCTATGGCTACACCTTC
>.|TRBJ2-5|TRBV29-1|.
CSVSTPGANGQYF
TGCAGCGTTTCTACTCCTGGGGCTAATGGGCAGTACTTC
>once|TRBJ1-1|TRBV10-3|.
CAISEDTWAEAFF
TGTGCCATCAGTGAGGACACTTGGGCTGAAGCTTTCTTT
>.|TRBJ2-6|TRBV6-5|.
CASSFIGLGSGANVLTF
TGTGCCAGCAGTTTTATAGGACTCGGCTCTGGGGCCAACGTCCTGACTTTC
>.|TRBJ2-5|TRBV18|.
CASSDQRDNEQYF
TGTGCCAGCTCAGACCAGAGAGACAATGAGCAGTACTTC
>few|TRBJ2-7|TRBV6-2/TRBV6-3|.
CASSYTQPYEQYF
TGTGCCAGCAGTTATACCCAACCCTACGAGCAGTACTTC
>.|TRBJ2-7|TRBV5-5|TRBD1
CASGRDRGLREQYF
TGTGCCAGCGGTAGGGACAGGGGGCTTCGCGAGCAGTACTTC
>.|TRBJ2-5|TRBV15|.
CATSRDKLPRETQYF
TGTGCCACCAGCAGAGATAAGTTGCCTCGTGAGACCCAGTACTTC
>.|TRBJ1-2|TRBV29-1|.
CSVLQGTPNYGYTF
TGCAGCGTCCTACAGGGAACCCCTAACTATGGCTACACCTTC
>.|TRBJ1-2|TRBV20-1|.
CSARETGPQRWVYGYTF
TGCAGTGCTAGGGAGACAGGACCCCAACGGTGGGTCTATGGCTACACCTTC
>.|TRBJ2-7|TRBV21-1|.
CASSKIFRRTFYEQYF
TGTGCCAGCAGCAAGATCTTCAGACGGACGTTCTACGAGCAGTACTTC
>.|TRBJ1-6|TRBV12-3/TRBV12-4|.
CASRLVRGSPLHF
TGTGCCAGCAGGTTGGTTAGGGGTTCACCCCTCCACTTT
>.|TRBJ2-5|TRBV7-3|.
CASSLRERGTQYF
TGTGCCAGCAGCTTACGGGAGAGGGGGACCCAGTACTTC
>.|TRBJ2-1|TRBV18|.
CASGFGSKNEQFF
TGTGCCAGCGGCTTCGGGAGTAAAAATGAGCAGTTCTTC
>.|TRBJ2-7|TRBV11-2|.
CASTPGVFYEQYF
TGTGCCAGCACGCCCGGGGTATTCTACGAGCAGTACTTC
>few|TRBJ1-2|TRBV29-1|TRBD1
CSVTGGSGYTF
TGCAGCGTGACAGGGGGCTCTGGCTACACCTTC
>few|TRBJ2-5|TRBV3-1|TRBD1
CASSHPGTGQETQYF
TGTGCCAGCAGCCATCCCGGGACAGGCCAAGAGACCCAGTACTTC